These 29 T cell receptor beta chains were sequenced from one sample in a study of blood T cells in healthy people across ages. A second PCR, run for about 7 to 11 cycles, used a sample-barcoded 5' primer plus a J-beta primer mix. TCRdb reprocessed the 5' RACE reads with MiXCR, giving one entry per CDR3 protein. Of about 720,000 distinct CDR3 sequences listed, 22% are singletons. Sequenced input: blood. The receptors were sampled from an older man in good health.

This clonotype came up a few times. CDR3 sequence: CASSPRDRVDNEQFF. The CDR3 DNA follows: TGTGCCAGCAGTCCCCGGGACAGGGTCGACAATGAGCAGTTCTTC. The rearrangement joins TRBV28 to TRBJ2-1; 9 positions match TRBD1. The V segment lost 5 bases and the J segment 5 bases; nucleotides outside the gene matches: 7. Germline values: CDR1 MDHEN, CDR2 SYDVKM. CDR3 length: 15 amino acids.

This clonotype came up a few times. CDR3 residues: CASSYWRAGGYTF. The DNA of the CDR3 is TGTGCCAGCAGTTACTGGAGGGCGGGTGGCTACACCTTC. The V gene is TRBV6-5, the J gene TRBJ1-2; D remains ambiguous. Trimming took off 1 base at V and 7 bases at J, with 10 bases between the two ends. The CDR3 loop spans 13 amino acids. CDR1 is MNHEY, CDR2 SVGAGI, per germline.

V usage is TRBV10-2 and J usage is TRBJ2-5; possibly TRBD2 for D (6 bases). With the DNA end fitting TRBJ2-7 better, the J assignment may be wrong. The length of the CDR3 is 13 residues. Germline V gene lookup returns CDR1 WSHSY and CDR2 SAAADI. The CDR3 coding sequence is TGCGCCAGCATGAGGGCGGAGGGCAACGAGCAGTACTTC. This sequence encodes CASMRAEGNEQYF.

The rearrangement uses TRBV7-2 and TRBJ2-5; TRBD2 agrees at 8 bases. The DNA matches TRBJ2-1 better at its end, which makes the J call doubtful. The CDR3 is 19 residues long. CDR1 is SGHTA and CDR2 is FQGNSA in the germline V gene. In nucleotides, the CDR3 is TGTGCCAGCAGCCCCGCCGGGGGACTAGTATTGGGACTCTTCGATGAGCAGTTCTTC. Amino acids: CASSPAGGLVLGLFDEQFF.

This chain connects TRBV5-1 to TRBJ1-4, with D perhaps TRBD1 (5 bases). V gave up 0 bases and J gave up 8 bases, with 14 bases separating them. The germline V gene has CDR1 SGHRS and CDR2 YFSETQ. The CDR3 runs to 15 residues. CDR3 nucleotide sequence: TGCGCCAGCAGCTTGGCCCGGGGCGTAGGGGAAAAACTGTTTTTT. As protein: CASSLARGVGEKLFF.

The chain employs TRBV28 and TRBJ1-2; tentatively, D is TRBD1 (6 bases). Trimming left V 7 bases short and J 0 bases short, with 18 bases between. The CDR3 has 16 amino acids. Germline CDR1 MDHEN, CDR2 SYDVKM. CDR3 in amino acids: CASNEIKGGPNYGYTF. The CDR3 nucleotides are TGTGCCAGCAATGAAATAAAGGGGGGCCCTAACTATGGCTACACCTTC.

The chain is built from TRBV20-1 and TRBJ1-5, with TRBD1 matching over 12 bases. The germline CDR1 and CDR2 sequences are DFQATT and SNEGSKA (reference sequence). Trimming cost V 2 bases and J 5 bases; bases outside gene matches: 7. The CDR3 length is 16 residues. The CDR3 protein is CSARRGTGGWDQPQHF. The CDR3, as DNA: TGCAGTGCTAGAAGGGGGACAGGGGGCTGGGATCAGCCCCAGCATTTT.

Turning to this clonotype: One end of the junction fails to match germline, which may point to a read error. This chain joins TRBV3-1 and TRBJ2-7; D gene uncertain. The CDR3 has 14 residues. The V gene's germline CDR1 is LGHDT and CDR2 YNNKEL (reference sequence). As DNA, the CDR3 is TGTGCCAGCAGCCAAGAACCAGTAAGCTACGGGCAGTACTTC. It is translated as CASSQEPVSYGQYF.

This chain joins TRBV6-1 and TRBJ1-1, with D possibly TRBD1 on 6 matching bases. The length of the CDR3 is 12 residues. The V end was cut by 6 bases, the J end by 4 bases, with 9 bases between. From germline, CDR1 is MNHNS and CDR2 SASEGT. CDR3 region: CASSEGVTEAFF. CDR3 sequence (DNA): TGTGCCAGCAGCGAGGGGGTCACTGAAGCTTTCTTT.

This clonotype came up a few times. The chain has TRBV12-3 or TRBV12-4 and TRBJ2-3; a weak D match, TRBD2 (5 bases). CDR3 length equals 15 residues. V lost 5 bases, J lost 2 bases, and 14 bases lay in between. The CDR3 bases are TGTGCCAGCAGTCCCGACGGACTGATCACAGATACGCAGTATTTT. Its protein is CASSPDGLITDTQYF.

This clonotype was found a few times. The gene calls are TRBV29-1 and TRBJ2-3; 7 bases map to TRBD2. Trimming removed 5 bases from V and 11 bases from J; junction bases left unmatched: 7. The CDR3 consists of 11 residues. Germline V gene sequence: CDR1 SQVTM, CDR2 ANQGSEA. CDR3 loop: CSVWEGRGQYF. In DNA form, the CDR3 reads TGCAGCGTTTGGGAGGGGCGAGGGCAGTATTTT.

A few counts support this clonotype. The CDR3 DNA reads TGCGCCAGCAGCCACGCTCTAGGTACTGAGCAGTTCTTC. Its protein is CASSHALGTEQFF. V and J are TRBV4-3 and TRBJ2-1; D call uncertain. The CDR3 sequence is 13 residues long. The V gene's germline CDR1 is LGHNA and CDR2 YSLEER. Trimming stripped 3 bases from V and 9 bases from J, with 12 bases between.

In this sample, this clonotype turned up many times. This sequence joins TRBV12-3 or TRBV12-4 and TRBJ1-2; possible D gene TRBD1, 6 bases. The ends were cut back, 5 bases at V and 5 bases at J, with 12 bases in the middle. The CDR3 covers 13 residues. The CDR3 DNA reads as TGTGCCAGCAGTCCCGGACAGCCATATGGCTACACCTTC. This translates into CASSPGQPYGYTF.

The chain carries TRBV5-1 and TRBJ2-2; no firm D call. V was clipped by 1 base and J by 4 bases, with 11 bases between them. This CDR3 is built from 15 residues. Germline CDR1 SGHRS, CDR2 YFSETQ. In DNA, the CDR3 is TGCGCCAGCAGCTTGAACTCCGGAACCACCGGGGAGCTGTTTTTT. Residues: CASSLNSGTTGELFF.

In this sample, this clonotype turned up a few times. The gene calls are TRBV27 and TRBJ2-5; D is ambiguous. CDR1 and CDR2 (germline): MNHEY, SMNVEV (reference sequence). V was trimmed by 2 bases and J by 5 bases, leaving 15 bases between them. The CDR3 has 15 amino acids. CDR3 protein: CASSLHRTSVETQYF. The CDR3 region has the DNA TGTGCCAGCAGTTTACACCGGACCAGCGTGGAGACCCAGTACTTC.

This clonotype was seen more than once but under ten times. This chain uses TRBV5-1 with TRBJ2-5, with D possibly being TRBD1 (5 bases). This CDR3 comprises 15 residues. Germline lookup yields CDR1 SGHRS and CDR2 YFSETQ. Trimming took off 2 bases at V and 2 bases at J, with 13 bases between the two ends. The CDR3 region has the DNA TGCGCCAGCAGCTTCTTAGTAGGGGTACAAGAGACCCAGTACTTC. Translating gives CASSFLVGVQETQYF.

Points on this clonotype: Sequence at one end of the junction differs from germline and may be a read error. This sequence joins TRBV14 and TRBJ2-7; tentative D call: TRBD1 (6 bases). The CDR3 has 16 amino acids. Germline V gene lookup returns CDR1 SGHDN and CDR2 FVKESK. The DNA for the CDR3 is TGTGCCAGCAGCCCTTACTTACACAGGGCCGCCTACGAGCAATACTTC. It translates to CASSPYLHRAAYEQYF.

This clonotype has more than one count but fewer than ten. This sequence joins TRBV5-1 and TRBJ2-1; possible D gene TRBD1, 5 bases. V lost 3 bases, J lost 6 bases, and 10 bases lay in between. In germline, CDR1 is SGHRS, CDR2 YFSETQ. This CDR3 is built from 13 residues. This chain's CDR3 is CASSSDQGNEQFF. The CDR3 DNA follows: TGCGCCAGCAGCTCGGATCAGGGCAATGAGCAGTTCTTC.

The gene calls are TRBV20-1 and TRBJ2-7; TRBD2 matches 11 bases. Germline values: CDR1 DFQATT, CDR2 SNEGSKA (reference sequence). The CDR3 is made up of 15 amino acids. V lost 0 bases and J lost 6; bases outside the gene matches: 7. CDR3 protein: CSARDATSGRGEQYF. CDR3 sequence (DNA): TGCAGTGCTAGAGACGCAACTAGCGGGAGAGGCGAGCAGTACTTC.

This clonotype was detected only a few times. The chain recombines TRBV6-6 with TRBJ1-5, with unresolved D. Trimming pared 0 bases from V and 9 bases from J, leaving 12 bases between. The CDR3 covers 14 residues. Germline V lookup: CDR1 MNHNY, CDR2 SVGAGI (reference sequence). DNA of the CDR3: TGTGCCAGCAGTTACTCGAGTGAGCGAGGGCCCCAGCATTTT. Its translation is CASSYSSERGPQHF.

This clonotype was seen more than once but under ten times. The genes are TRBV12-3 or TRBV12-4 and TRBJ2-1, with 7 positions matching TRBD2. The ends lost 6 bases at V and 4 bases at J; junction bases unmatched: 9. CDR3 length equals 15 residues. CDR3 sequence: CASRTASGLYNEQFF. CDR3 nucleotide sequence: TGTGCCAGCAGGACCGCTAGCGGCCTTTACAATGAGCAGTTCTTC.

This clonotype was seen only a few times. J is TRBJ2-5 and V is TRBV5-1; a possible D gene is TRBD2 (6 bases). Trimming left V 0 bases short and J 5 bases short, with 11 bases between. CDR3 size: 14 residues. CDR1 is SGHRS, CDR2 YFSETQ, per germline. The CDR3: CASSLDWGGETQYF. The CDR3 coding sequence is TGCGCCAGCAGCTTGGATTGGGGAGGCGAGACCCAGTACTTC. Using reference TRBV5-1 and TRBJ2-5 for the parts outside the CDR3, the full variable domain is KAGVTQTPRYLIKTRGQQVTLSCSPISGHRSVSWYQQTPGQGLQFLFEYFSETQRNKGNFPGRFSGRQFSNSRSEMNVSTLELGDSALYLCASSLDWGGETQYFGPGTRLLVL.

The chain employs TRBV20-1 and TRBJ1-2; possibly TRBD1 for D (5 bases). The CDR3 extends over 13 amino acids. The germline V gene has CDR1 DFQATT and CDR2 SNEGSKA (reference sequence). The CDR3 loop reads CTASPGEGYGYTF. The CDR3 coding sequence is TGCACCGCTAGTCCGGGGGAAGGCTATGGCTACACCTTC.

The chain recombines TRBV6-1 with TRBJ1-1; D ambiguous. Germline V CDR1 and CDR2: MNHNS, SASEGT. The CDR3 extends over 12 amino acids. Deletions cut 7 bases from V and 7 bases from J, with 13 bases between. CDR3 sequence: CASIPRAGEAFF. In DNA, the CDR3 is TGTGCCAGCATCCCAAGGGCGGGTGAAGCTTTCTTT.

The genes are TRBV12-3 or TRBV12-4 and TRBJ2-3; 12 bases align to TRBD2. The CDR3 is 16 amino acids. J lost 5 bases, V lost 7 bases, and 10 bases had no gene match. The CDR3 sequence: CASTTLAGGVGDTQYF. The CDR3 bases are TGTGCCAGCACCACCCTAGCGGGGGGGGTGGGAGATACGCAGTATTTT.

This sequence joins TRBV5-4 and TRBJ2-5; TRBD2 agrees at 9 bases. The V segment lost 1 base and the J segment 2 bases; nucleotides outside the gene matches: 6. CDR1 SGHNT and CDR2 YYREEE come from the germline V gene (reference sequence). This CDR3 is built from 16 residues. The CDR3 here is CASSLKDLAGQETQYF. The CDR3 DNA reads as TGTGCCAGCAGCTTGAAGGATCTAGCGGGACAAGAGACCCAGTACTTC.

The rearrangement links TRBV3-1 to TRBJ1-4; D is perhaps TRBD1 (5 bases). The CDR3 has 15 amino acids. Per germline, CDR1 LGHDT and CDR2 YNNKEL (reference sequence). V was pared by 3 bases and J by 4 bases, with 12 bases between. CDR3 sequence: CASSHSWGSNEKLFF. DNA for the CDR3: TGTGCCAGCAGCCATTCTTGGGGCAGTAATGAAAAACTGTTTTTT.

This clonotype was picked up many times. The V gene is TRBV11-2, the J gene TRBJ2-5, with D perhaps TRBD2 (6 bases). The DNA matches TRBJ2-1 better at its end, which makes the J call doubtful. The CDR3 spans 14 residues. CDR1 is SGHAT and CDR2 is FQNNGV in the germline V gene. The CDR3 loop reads CASSSRTEGNEQFF. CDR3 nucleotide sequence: TGTGCCAGCAGCTCGAGAACGGAGGGTAATGAGCAGTTCTTC.

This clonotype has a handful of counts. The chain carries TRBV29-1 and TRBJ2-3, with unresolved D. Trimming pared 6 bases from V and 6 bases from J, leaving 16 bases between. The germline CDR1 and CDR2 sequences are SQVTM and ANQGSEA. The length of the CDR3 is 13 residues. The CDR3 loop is CSVSGGFGDTQYF. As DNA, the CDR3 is TGCAGCGTCTCGGGCGGATTTGGGGATACGCAGTATTTT.